This T cell receptor beta chain was recorded in a study of cytomegalovirus exposure and HLA in healthy donors. Study-level results: The study designated 164 TCR beta chains cytomegalovirus-associated.

Healthy bone marrow donors made up the cohort. Germline V gene data show CDR1 as SEHNR and CDR2 as FQNEAQ (reference sequence). Losses at the gene ends were 5 bases for V and 10 bases for J; bases not matched to a gene: 7. The CDR3 is 13 amino acids. Primers included in the PCR were 60 Vbeta and 13 Jbeta primers. Profiling relied on immunoSEQ multiplex PCR, and the TCRdb table lists in-frame clones only, not all of them. The profile shows 130,000 to 150,000 clones, about four fifths of them singletons. To note about this clone: Its antigen is unidentified.

The clonotype comes from a man in his forties or fifties in good health and CMV-seropositive. The genes are TRBV7-9 and TRBJ2-1; 8 bases line up with TRBD1. The sequencing sample was made of PBMCs. The CDR3 sequence is CASSRGTGWEQFF. DNA for the CDR3: TGTGCCAGCAGCCGGGGGACAGGCTGGGAGCAGTTCTTC.